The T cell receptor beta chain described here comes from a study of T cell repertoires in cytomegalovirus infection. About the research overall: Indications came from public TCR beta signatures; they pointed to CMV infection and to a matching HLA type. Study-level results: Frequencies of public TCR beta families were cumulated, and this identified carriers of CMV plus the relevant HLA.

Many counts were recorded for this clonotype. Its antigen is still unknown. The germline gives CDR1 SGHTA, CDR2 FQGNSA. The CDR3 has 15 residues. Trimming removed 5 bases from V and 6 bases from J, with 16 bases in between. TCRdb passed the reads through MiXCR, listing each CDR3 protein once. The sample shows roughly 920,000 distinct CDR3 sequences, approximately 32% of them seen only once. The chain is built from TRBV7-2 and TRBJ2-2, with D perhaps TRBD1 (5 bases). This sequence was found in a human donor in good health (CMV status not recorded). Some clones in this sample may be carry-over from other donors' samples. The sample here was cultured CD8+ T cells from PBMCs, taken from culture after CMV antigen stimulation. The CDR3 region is CASSPLGPGAGELFF. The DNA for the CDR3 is TGTGCCAGCAGCCCCCTGGGGCCGGGCGCCGGGGAGCTGTTTTTT.